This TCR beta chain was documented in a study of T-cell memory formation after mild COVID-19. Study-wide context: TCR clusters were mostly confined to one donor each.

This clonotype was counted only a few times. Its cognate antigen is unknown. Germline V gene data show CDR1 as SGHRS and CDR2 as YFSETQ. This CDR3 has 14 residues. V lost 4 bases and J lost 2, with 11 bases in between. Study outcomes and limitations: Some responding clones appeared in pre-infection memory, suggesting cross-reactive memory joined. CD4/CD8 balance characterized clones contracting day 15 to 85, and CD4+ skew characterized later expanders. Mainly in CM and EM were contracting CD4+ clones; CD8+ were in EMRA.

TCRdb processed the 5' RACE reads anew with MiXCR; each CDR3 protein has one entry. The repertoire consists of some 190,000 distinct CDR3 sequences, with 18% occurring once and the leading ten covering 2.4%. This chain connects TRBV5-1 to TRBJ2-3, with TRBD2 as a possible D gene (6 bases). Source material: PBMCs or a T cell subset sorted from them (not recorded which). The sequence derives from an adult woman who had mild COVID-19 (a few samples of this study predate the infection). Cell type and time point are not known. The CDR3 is CASSAGTVTDTQYF. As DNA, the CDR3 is TGCGCCAGCAGCGCGGGGACTGTCACAGATACGCAGTATTTT.